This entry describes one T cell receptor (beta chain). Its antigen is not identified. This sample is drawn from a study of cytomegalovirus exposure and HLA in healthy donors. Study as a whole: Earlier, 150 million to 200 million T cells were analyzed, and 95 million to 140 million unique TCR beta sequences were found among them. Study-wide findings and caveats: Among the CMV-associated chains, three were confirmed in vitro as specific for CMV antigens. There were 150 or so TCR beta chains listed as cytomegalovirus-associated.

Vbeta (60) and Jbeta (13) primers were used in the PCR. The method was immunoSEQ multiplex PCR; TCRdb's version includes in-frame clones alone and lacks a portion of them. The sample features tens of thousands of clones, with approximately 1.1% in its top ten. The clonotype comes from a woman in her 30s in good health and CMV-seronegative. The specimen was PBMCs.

Written as DNA, the CDR3 is TGTGCCATCAGTGATACAGCTGCCTATGGCTACACCTTC. Protein sequence: CAISDTAAYGYTF. V and J are TRBV10-3 and TRBJ1-2; no reliable D call. This CDR3 is 13 amino acids long. Trimming took off 3 bases at V and 4 bases at J, with 9 bases between the two ends. Germline CDR1 reads ENHRY; CDR2 reads SYGVKD.